This TCR beta chain was identified during a study of blood T cell repertoires in COVID-19. Study summary: Samples of COVID-19 (acute and convalescent) were obtained from the United States, Italy and Spain.

TCRdb keeps only in-frame clones here, not all; method: immunoSEQ multiplex PCR. This table has over 120,000 clones, approximately 87% appearing once. Trimming cost V 7 bases and J 9 bases; bases outside gene matches: 18. The CDR3 runs 16 residues. CDR1 is SGHNT, CDR2 YYREEE, per germline (reference sequence). Sequenced: PBMCs or T cells enriched from blood (not recorded which). This sequence originates from a man between 60 and 70 years old who had recovered from COVID-19. The chain couples TRBV5-4 to TRBJ2-1, with 8 positions matching TRBD2. CDR3 in amino acids: CASRTISGSGVGEQFF. The CDR3 DNA reads TGTGCCAGCCGCACGATAAGCGGGAGCGGCGTTGGTGAGCAGTTCTTC.